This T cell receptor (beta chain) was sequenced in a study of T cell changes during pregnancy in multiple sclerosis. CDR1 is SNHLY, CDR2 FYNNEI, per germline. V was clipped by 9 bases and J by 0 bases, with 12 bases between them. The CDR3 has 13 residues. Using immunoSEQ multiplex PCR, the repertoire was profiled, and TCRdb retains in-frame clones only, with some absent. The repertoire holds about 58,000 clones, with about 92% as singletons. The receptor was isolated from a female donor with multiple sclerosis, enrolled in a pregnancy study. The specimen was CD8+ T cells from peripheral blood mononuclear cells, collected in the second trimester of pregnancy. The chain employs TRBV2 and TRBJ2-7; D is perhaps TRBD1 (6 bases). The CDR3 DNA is TGTGCCAGGAGCGACAGGAGCTCCTACGAGCAGTACTTC. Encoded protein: CARSDRSSYEQYF.